A single sample is the source of the 8 T cell receptor beta chains below, sequenced in a study of beta chain features in type 1 diabetes (dated by TCRdb to the late 2010s). Libraries were prepared through the immunoSEQ multiplex PCR assay. All of the isolated RNA was reverse transcribed with the High Capacity cDNA Reverse Transcription Kit, so expressed TCRB transcripts were sequenced. Entries here come from immuneACCESS through TCRdb and include only in-frame sequences with V and J called. Some clones fail to appear in such tables; in the studies checked, an unresolved V gene covers under half of the shortfall, and the cause of the remainder is unknown. This sample is represented by some 100,000 clones; 40% of them were singletons. The top ten hold around 0.07% of the sample. Sequences were obtained from stem cell memory CD4+ T cells from blood. This sample's cell subset or site label indicates: stem cell-like memory CD4+ T cells. The receptors originated from a woman aged 18-35 years in good health.

The chain carries TRBV7-8 and TRBJ2-3; 7 bases line up with TRBD1. Looked up from germline, CDR1 is SGHVS and CDR2 is FQNEAQ. V lost 5 bases, J lost 5 bases, and 10 bases stayed unmatched. This CDR3 comprises 15 residues. For the CDR3, the DNA is TGTGCCAGCAGCCAAAGGACAGGTCGAGGAGATACGCAGTATTTT. Translating gives CASSQRTGRGDTQYF.

This chain joins TRBV15 and TRBJ2-7; perhaps TRBD2 as D (6 bases). The ends were cut back, 0 bases at V and 4 bases at J, with 16 bases in the middle. This CDR3 is 16 amino acids long. CDR1 and CDR2 (germline): LNHNV, YYDKDF (reference sequence). CDR3 bases: TGTGCCACCAGCAGAGATTCTCTGGAGGGTAGATACGAGCAGTACTTC. Translating it yields CATSRDSLEGRYEQYF.

This rearrangement joins TRBV28 to TRBJ1-4; D uncertain. CDR1 and CDR2 (germline): MDHEN, SYDVKM. The V end was cut by 4 bases, the J end by 12 bases, with 9 bases between. This CDR3 spans 11 amino acids. This CDR3 reads CASSSGFQLFF. The CDR3 nucleotides are TGTGCCAGCAGTTCGGGTTTCCAACTGTTTTTT. Full variable domain (missing parts from reference TRBV28 and TRBJ1-4): DVKVTQSSRYLVKRTGEKVFLECVQDMDHENMFWYRQDPGLGLRLIYFSYDVKMKEKGDIPEGYSVSREKKERFSLILESASTNQTSMYLCASSSGFQLFFGSGTQLSVL.

The rearrangement joins TRBV29-1 to TRBJ1-2; no clear D gene. Trimming took 0 bases from V and 5 from J, leaving 7 bases between them. Germline CDR1 and CDR2: SQVTM and ANQGSEA. This CDR3 region has 12 residues. CDR3 nucleotides: TGCAGCGTTGAAGATACGGGGTATGGCTACACCTTC. Translation: CSVEDTGYGYTF.

The chain is built from TRBV5-6 and TRBJ2-7; D gene ambiguous. V was clipped by 5 bases and J by 3 bases, with 6 bases between them. The germline gives CDR1 SGHDT, CDR2 YYEEEE. This CDR3 has 11 amino acids. The DNA of the CDR3 is TGTGCCAGCAGAAAGCACTACGAGCAGTACTTC. This gives the protein CASRKHYEQYF.

Comments on this clone: Other DNA sequences within the sample encode an identical CDR3. This sequence joins TRBV5-1 and TRBJ2-5; TRBD2 might be the D (5 bases). V lost 5 bases and J lost 4, with 6 bases in between. CDR1 is SGHRS, CDR2 YFSETQ, per germline. The CDR3 is made up of 11 amino acids. The CDR3 DNA reads as TGCGCCAGCAGAGCGGCAGAGACCCAGTACTTC. This gives the protein CASRAAETQYF.

This clone was seen only a few times. The rearrangement uses TRBV10-3 and TRBJ2-3, with D possibly matching TRBD2 (6 bases). The CDR3 is made up of 15 amino acids. Germline CDR1 reads ENHRY; CDR2 reads SYGVKD. Trimming took 6 bases from V and 3 from J, leaving 16 bases between them. The CDR3 protein is CAIRRAGGRTDTQYF. The CDR3 region has the DNA TGTGCCATCAGAAGGGCCGGGGGTAGGACAGATACGCAGTATTTT.

The chain couples TRBV6-1 to TRBJ1-5; D is unclear. The CDR3 runs to 15 residues. The germline V gene encodes CDR1 MNHNS and CDR2 SASEGT. V was clipped by 1 base and J by 3 bases, with 10 bases between them. Here the CDR3 reads CASSEVADNNQPQHF. The CDR3 DNA follows: TGTGCCAGCAGTGAAGTGGCAGACAACAATCAGCCCCAGCATTTT.